There are many counts of the clone carrying this TCR beta chain. As yet, its antigen is unknown. This specimen comes from a study of T-cell reconstitution after alpha-beta-depleted transplantation in children. Study findings and constraints: Newly made T cells mostly supplied T-cell counts and diversity one year after transplant.

Unique molecular identifiers were incorporated during preparation of the TCRbeta library. TCRdb reprocessed the PCR reads via MiXCR and lists one record per CDR3 protein. Here the sample spans around 670,000 distinct CDR3 sequences, around 14% being singletons. The germline V gene has CDR1 SGHRS and CDR2 YFSETQ. Trimming removed 5 bases from V and 2 bases from J, with 9 bases in between. This CDR3 is 13 amino acids long. The sequenced sample was PBMCs, obtained before TCRalphabeta/CD19-depleted stem cell transplant. The V and J genes are TRBV5-1 and TRBJ2-3; D gene ambiguous. The TCR was taken from a girl aged 2-15 years with congenital amegakaryocytic thrombocytopenia, due to receive a stem cell transplant. Written as DNA, the CDR3 is TGCGCCAGCAGAACCGACTTCACAGATACGCAGTATTTT. It codes for CASRTDFTDTQYF.